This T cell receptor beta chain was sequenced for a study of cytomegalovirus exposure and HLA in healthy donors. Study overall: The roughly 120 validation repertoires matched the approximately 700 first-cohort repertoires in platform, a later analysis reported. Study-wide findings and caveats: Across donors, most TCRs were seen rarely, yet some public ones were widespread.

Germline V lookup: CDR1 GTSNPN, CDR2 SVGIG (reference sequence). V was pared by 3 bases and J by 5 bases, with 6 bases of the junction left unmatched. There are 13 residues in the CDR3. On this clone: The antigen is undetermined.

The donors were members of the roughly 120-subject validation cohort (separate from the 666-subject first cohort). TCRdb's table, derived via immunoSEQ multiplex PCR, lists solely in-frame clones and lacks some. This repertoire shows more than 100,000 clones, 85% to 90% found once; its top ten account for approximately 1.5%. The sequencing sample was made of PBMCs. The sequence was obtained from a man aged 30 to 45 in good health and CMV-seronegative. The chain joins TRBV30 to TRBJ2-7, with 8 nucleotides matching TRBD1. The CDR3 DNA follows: TGTGCCTGGAGCTTGACAGGGGAGAACGAGCAGTACTTC. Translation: CAWSLTGENEQYF.